Following are 17 T cell receptor beta chains from one sample sequenced in a study of T-cell reconstitution after alpha-beta-depleted transplantation in children. Molecular barcoding with unique molecular identifiers was used for the TCRbeta library. TCRdb re-derived calls from the PCR reads in MiXCR, one entry per CDR3 protein. The sample has hundreds of thousands of distinct CDR3 sequences, 13% seen once. The sequencing used PBMCs, collected from the stem cell graft. The origin of the receptors is a human donor who donated a stem cell graft to a child with Fanconi anemia.

The chain recombines TRBV10-3 with TRBJ2-5, with 9 bases fitting TRBD2. Germline V gene data show CDR1 as ENHRY and CDR2 as SYGVKD. The CDR3 sequence is 13 residues long. The junction had 4 bases not matched to a gene; V was cut back by 6 bases and J by 5 bases. The CDR3 reads CAIRGLAGETQYF. CDR3 nucleotide sequence: TGTGCCATCAGGGGACTAGCAGGGGAGACCCAGTACTTC.

This sequence joins TRBV29-1 and TRBJ1-1; D might be TRBD1 (6 bases). Germline V gives CDR1 SQVTM, CDR2 ANQGSEA. V lost 7 bases and J 2 bases, leaving 17 bases between the germline ends. The CDR3 length is 14 residues. The CDR3 protein is CSASTIQGNTEAFF. DNA of the CDR3: TGCAGCGCCTCCACAATACAGGGAAACACTGAAGCTTTCTTT.

This clonotype has ten or more counts. The rearrangement uses TRBV12-3 or TRBV12-4 and TRBJ2-1, with 10 bases matching TRBD1. The CDR3 has 16 residues. J gave up 2 bases and V 5 bases, and 6 bases lay outside the gene matches. The DNA of the CDR3 is TGTGCCAGCAGTCATGGGACAGGGGTCCCCTACAATGAGCAGTTCTTC. The encoded protein is CASSHGTGVPYNEQFF.

The chain combines TRBV3-1 with TRBJ2-3; D is undetermined. V lost 3 bases to trimming and J lost 4 bases, with 11 bases between them. Germline CDR1 and CDR2: LGHDT and YNNKEL (reference sequence). This CDR3 comprises 14 residues. The CDR3 loop reads CASSQSDRADTQYF. In DNA, the CDR3 is TGTGCCAGCAGCCAGAGCGACCGGGCAGATACGCAGTATTTT.

This clonotype turned up a few times. The V and J genes are TRBV20-1 and TRBJ2-5, with TRBD2 identical over 8 bases. The junction had 9 bases not matched to a gene; V was cut back by 1 base and J by 5 bases. In germline, CDR1 is DFQATT, CDR2 SNEGSKA (reference sequence). The CDR3 covers 15 residues. CDR3 sequence (DNA): TGCAGTGCTAGAGGTCAAGCGGGGGCAGGGGAGACCCAGTACTTC. Its translation is CSARGQAGAGETQYF.

A few counts support this clonotype. The rearrangement links TRBV27 to TRBJ2-2, with unresolved D. Germline CDR1 reads MNHEY; CDR2 reads SMNVEV (reference sequence). Trimming pared 6 bases from V and 5 bases from J, leaving 16 bases between. The CDR3 contains 15 residues. Written as DNA, the CDR3 is TGTGCCAGCAGCCTTCCAGGAGCTCTAACCGGGGAGCTGTTTTTT. Protein: CASSLPGALTGELFF.

This clonotype was recorded a few times. The V call is TRBV28, the J call TRBJ1-2, with TRBD1 matching over 10 bases. V lost 3 bases, J lost 6 bases, and 10 bases stayed unmatched. Germline CDR1 MDHEN, CDR2 SYDVKM. CDR3 size: 16 residues. The CDR3 DNA reads as TGTGCCAGCAGTTTCGTCTATCGACAGGGGGCGCATGGCTACACCTTC. It yields the protein CASSFVYRQGAHGYTF.

This clonotype was observed a single time. The chain joins TRBV2 to TRBJ1-1; a possible D gene is TRBD1 (6 bases). CDR1 is SNHLY and CDR2 is FYNNEI in the germline V gene. Trimming removed 2 bases from V and 11 bases from J, with 15 bases in between. The length of the CDR3 is 13 residues. The CDR3 region is CASSEQSGARAFF. CDR3 nucleotide sequence: TGTGCCAGCAGTGAACAATCGGGGGCTCGGGCTTTCTTT.

This clonotype showed up many times. V is TRBV6-2 or TRBV6-3 and J is TRBJ1-6, with 7 bases identical to TRBD1. This CDR3 is 20 amino acids long. Germline CDR1 is MNHEY and CDR2 is SVGEGT. The V segment lost 0 bases and the J segment 0 bases; nucleotides outside the gene matches: 11. The CDR3 loop reads CASSYSRAGGTASYNSPLHF. CDR3 DNA: TGTGCCAGCAGTTACTCACGGGCAGGGGGGACAGCCTCCTATAATTCACCCCTCCACTTT.

This clonotype turned up a few times. This rearrangement joins TRBV7-2 to TRBJ2-5; D is possibly TRBD1 or TRBD2 (5 bases each). The CDR3 is 15 amino acids. Trimming took 2 bases from V and 5 from J, leaving 15 bases between them. In germline, CDR1 is SGHTA, CDR2 FQGNSA. The CDR3, as DNA: TGTGCCAGCAGCTTACGGTTAGGGGAGTGGGAGACCCAGTACTTC. This gives the protein CASSLRLGEWETQYF. The complete variable domain, with remaining parts taken from reference TRBV7-2 and TRBJ2-5, reads GAGVSQSPSNKVTEKGKDVELRCDPISGHTALYWYRQSLGQGLEFLIYFQGNSAPDKSGLPSDRFSAERTGGSVSTLTIQRTQQEDSAVYLCASSLRLGEWETQYFGPGTRLLVL.

This clonotype is labeled medium-sized. V gene TRBV4-3 combines with J gene TRBJ2-2; TRBD1 agrees at 7 bases. CDR3 size: 14 residues. With 4 bases clipped from V and 10 bases from J, the junction kept 9 bases outside the gene matches. Per the germline V gene, CDR1 is LGHNA and CDR2 is YSLEER. The CDR3 DNA reads as TGCGCCAGCAGCCCCCGGACAGGACGGGAGGAGCTGTTTTTT. As protein: CASSPRTGREELFF.

This clonotype has only one observation. The chain uses TRBV6-6 and TRBJ1-1, with a possible D match to TRBD1 (6 bases). Trimming stripped 6 bases from V and 6 bases from J, with 14 bases between. The CDR3 is made up of 13 amino acids. From germline, CDR1 is MNHNY and CDR2 SVGAGI (reference sequence). CDR3 coding DNA: TGTGCCAGCAGCCTCCCGGGGGGGCCTGAAGCTTTCTTT. It translates to CASSLPGGPEAFF.

This clonotype showed up just a few times. The rearrangement joins TRBV5-1 to TRBJ1-1; no reliable D call. Germline V gene data show CDR1 as SGHRS and CDR2 as YFSETQ. The CDR3 spans 13 residues. Deletions cut 4 bases from V and 0 bases from J, with 7 bases between. This CDR3 reads CASSMVLNTEAFF. The CDR3 DNA reads as TGCGCCAGCAGCATGGTACTGAACACTGAAGCTTTCTTT.

There are many counts of this clonotype. The gene calls are TRBV10-3 and TRBJ2-7, with D perhaps given as TRBD1 or TRBD2 (5 bases each). Trimming cost V 8 bases and J 2 bases, with 16 bases left between them. Germline V CDR1 and CDR2: ENHRY, SYGVKD. This CDR3 comprises 14 residues. The CDR3 DNA follows: TGTGCCATCGGCCGGGGCAACGGGGCCTACGAGCAGTACTTC. This translates into CAIGRGNGAYEQYF.

This clonotype was found a few times. The chain couples TRBV20-1 to TRBJ2-7, with unresolved D. V dropped 3 bases and J dropped 5 bases, with 11 bases sitting between them. This CDR3 region has 12 residues. The germline gives CDR1 DFQATT, CDR2 SNEGSKA (reference sequence). The CDR3 nucleotides read TGCAGTGCTAGCGGCGGACCTCACGAGCAGTACTTC. This encodes CSASGGPHEQYF.

This clonotype has a handful of counts. The chain couples TRBV7-9 to TRBJ2-7, with 9 positions matching TRBD1. V gave up 4 bases and J gave up 1 base; unmatched junction bases: 5. In germline, CDR1 is SEHNR, CDR2 FQNEAQ (reference sequence). The CDR3 is 15 residues long. The CDR3 is CASSSRDRASYEQYF. The CDR3 coding sequence is TGTGCCAGCAGCTCCCGGGACAGGGCATCCTACGAGCAGTACTTC.

DNA for the CDR3: TGTGCCAGTCGGGGACAGGGGCTGGGAACCACTCCCCGGGATACGCAGTATTTT. It is translated as CASRGQGLGTTPRDTQYF. J is TRBJ2-3 and V is TRBV12-3 or TRBV12-4, with 10 bases lining up with TRBD1. The J segment lost 6 bases and the V segment lost 9 bases, leaving 21 bases of the junction unmatched. The CDR3 is made up of 18 amino acids.